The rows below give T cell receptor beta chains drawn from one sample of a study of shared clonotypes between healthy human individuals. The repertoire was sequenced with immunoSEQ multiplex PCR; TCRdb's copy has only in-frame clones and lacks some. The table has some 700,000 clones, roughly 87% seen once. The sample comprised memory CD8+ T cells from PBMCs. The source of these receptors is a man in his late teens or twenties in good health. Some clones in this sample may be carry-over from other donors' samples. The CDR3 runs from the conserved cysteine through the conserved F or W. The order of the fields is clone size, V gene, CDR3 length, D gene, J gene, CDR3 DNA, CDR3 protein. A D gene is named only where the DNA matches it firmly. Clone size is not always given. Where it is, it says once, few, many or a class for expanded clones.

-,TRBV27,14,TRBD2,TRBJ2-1,TGTGCCAGCAGAACCGTAGCGGGGTACAATGAGCAGTTCTTC,CASRTVAGYNEQFF
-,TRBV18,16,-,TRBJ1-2,TGTGCCAGCTCACCACCGATCGGTTCGGGGGACTATGGCTACACCTTC,CASSPPIGSGDYGYTF
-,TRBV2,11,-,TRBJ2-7,TGTGCCAGCAGGCAGGTCTACGAGCAGTACTTC,CASRQVYEQYF
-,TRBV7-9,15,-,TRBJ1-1,TGTGCCAGCAGCTTAGGGTTATTCATGAACACTGAAGCTTTCTTT,CASSLGLFMNTEAFF
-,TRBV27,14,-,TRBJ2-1,TGTGCCAGCAGTGCGGGACCAAACTACAATGAGCAGTTCTTC,CASSAGPNYNEQFF
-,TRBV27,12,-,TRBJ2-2,TGTGCCAGCGGCTGGGGCACCGGGGAGCTGTTTTTT,CASGWGTGELFF
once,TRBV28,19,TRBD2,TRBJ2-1,TGTGCCAGCAGTTCTCCCGGGACTAGCGGGAGGGGTTTTTTTGGGGAGCAGTTCTTC,CASSSPGTSGRGFFGEQFF
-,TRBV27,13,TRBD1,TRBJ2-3,TGTGCCAGCGGGGCCAGGGGGCGAGATACGCAGTATTTT,CASGARGRDTQYF
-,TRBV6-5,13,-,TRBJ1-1,TGTGCCAGCATAGGGGTCGGGCACACTGAAGCTTTCTTT,CASIGVGHTEAFF
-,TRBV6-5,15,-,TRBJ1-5,TGTGCCAGCAGCTCACAGGGATTTGGCAATCAGCCCCAGCATTTT,CASSSQGFGNQPQHF
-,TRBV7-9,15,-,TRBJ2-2,TGTGCCAGCAGCCCCCGGGCAGGGAGTACCGGGGAGCTGTTTTTT,CASSPRAGSTGELFF
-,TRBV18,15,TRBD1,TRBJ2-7,TGTGCCAGCTCACCACGGGACAGGGCCGGCTACGAGCAGTACTTC,CASSPRDRAGYEQYF
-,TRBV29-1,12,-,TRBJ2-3,TGCAGCGTTGTCGGGGGCGTTGAGACGCAGTATTTT,CSVVGGVETQYF
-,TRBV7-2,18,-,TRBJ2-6,TGTGCCAGCAGCTTAGCCCGAGCCCTGAGCTCTGGGGCCAACGTCCTGACTTTC,CASSLARALSSGANVLTF
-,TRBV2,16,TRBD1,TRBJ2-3,TGTGCCAGCTACTCACTACAGGGGATTAGCACAGATACGCAGTATTTT,CASYSLQGISTDTQYF
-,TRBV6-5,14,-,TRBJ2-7,TGTGCCAGCAGTCAAGACTTAGGGGCCTACGAGCAGTACTTC,CASSQDLGAYEQYF
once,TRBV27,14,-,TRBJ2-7,TGTGCCAGCAGTTTATCCACAGGTGCCTACGAGCAGTACTTC,CASSLSTGAYEQYF
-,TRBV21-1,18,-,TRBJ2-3,TGTGCCAGCAGCAAATCGGTGAGGGGCCCCTCCAGCACAGATACGCAGTATTTT,CASSKSVRGPSSTDTQYF
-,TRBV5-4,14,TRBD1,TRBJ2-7,TGTGCCAGCAGGGACGGACAGGGGCTTAGCGAGCAGTACTTC,CASRDGQGLSEQYF
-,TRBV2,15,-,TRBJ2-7,TGTGCCAGCAGTGAGCGACAGCAACCACTCTACGAGCAGTACTTC,CASSERQQPLYEQYF
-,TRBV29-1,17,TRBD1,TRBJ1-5,TGCAGCGCGCCTACGGGACAGGGGAAATATAGCAATCAGCCCCAGCATTTT,CSAPTGQGKYSNQPQHF
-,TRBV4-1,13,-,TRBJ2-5,TGCGCCAGCAGCGAAGTTGGGGAAGAGACCCAGTACTTC,CASSEVGEETQYF
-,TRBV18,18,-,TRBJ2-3,TGTGCCAGCTCACCACGGTACGATTATGGGGGATTCACAGATACGCAGTATTTT,CASSPRYDYGGFTDTQYF
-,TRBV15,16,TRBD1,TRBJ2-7,TGTGCCACCAGCAGAGATTTGTCCCGGACAGGTGGAGAGCAGTACTTC,CATSRDLSRTGGEQYF
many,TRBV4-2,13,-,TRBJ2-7,TGTGCCAGCAGCCAAGGGGCTTCCTACGAGCAGTACTTC,CASSQGASYEQYF
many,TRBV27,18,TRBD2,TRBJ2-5,TGTGCCAGCAGTCCCTATCCAGAGATGGCGGGAGGGCCGGAGACCCAGTACTTC,CASSPYPEMAGGPETQYF
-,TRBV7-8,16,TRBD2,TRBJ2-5,TGTGCCAGCAGCTCCCTTAGCGGGACCGGAGCGAAGACCCAGTACTTC,CASSSLSGTGAKTQYF
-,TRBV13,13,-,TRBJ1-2,TGTGCCAGCAGCTACAGACGGACCGACGGCTACACCTTC,CASSYRRTDGYTF
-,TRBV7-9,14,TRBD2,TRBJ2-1,TGTGCCAGCAGCCCGACTAGCCTTTACAATGAGCAGTTCTTC,CASSPTSLYNEQFF
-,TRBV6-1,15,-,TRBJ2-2,TGTGCCAGCAGTGAAGAGGCAGGTTCCACCGGGGAGCTGTTTTTT,CASSEEAGSTGELFF
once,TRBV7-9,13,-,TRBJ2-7,TGTGCCAGCAGCTCAAATCTCCTCTACGAGCAGTACTTC,CASSSNLLYEQYF
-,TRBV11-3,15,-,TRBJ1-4,TGTGCCAGCAGTCCTCCGGGACCGCAAAATGAAAAACTGTTTTTT,CASSPPGPQNEKLFF
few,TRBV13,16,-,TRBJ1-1,TGTGCCAGCAGCTTAAAACGGCGGGGCCCGAACACTGAAGCTTTCTTT,CASSLKRRGPNTEAFF